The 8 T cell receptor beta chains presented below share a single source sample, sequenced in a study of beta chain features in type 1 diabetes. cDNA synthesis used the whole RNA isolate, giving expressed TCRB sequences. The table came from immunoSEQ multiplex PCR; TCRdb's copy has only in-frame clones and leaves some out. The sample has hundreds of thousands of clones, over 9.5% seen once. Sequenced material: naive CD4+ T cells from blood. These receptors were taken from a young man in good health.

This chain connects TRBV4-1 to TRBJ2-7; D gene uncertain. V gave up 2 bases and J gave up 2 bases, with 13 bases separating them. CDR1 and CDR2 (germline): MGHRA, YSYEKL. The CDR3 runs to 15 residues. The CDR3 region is CASSQPGSVAYEQYF. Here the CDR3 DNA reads TGCGCCAGCAGCCAACCAGGATCGGTGGCCTACGAGCAGTACTTC.

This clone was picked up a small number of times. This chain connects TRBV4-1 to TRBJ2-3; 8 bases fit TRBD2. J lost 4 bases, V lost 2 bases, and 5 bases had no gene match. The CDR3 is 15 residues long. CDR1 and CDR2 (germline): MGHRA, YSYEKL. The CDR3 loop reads CASSQIGLAADTQYF. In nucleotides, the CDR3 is TGCGCCAGCAGCCAAATCGGACTAGCAGCAGATACGCAGTATTTT.

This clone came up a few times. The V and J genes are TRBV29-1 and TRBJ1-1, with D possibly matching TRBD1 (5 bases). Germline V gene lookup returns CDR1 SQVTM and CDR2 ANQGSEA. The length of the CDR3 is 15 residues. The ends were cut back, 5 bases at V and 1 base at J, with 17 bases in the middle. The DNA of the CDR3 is TGCAGCGTTTCGTATTGGGGGACTACGAACACTGAAGCTTTCTTT. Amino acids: CSVSYWGTTNTEAFF.

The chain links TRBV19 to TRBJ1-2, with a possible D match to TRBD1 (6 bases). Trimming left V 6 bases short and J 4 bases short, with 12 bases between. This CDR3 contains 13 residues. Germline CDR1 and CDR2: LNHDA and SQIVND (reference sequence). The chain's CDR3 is CASREQGVYGYTF. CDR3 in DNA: TGTGCCAGTAGGGAACAGGGTGTCTATGGCTACACCTTC. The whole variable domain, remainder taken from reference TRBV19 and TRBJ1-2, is DGGITQSPKYLFRKEGQNVTLSCEQNLNHDAMYWYRQDPGQGLRLIYYSQIVNDFQKGDIAEGYSVSREKKESFPLTVTSAQKNPTAFYLCASREQGVYGYTFGSGTRLTVV.

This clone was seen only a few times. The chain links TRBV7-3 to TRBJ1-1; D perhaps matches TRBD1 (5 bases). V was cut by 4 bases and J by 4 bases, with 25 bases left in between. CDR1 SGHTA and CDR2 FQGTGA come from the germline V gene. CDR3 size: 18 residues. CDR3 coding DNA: TGTGCCAGCAGCTCGTTCCGGGACCTCCGGATCGGGAGCACTGAAGCTTTCTTT. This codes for CASSSFRDLRIGSTEAFF.

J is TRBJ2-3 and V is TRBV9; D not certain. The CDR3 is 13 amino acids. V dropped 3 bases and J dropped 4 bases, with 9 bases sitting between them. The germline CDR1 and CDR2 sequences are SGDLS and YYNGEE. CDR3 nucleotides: TGTGCCAGCAGCGAGACGAGCGCAGATACGCAGTATTTT. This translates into CASSETSADTQYF.

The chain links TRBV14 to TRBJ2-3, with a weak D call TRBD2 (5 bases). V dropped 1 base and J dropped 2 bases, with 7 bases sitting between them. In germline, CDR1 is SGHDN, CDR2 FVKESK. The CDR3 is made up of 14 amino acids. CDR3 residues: CASSQGGPTDTQYF. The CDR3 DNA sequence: TGTGCCAGCAGCCAAGGAGGGCCCACAGATACGCAGTATTTT.

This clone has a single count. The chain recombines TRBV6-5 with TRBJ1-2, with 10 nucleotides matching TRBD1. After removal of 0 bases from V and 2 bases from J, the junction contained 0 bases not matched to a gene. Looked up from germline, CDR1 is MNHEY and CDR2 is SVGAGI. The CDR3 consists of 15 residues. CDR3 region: CASSYSTGGNYGYTF. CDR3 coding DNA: TGTGCCAGCAGTTACTCGACAGGGGGCAACTATGGCTACACCTTC.